The rows below give T cell receptor beta chains drawn from one sample of a study of blood T cell repertoires in COVID-19. Generated by immunoSEQ multiplex PCR, the TCRdb table keeps only in-frame clones and is missing some. In the table there are roughly 150,000 clones, around 79% of which are singletons. The specimen sequenced was peripheral blood. Source of these receptors: a woman in her fifties or sixties with COVID-19, enrolled during active disease. The CDR3 runs from the conserved cysteine through the conserved F or W. A D gene is named only where the DNA matches it firmly. Not every row has a clone size; where given, it reads once, few, many or a size class.

size: .
J: TRBJ2-3
D: .
V: TRBV6-4
DNA: TGTGCCAGCAGTGTCTTACGGGGAGATACGCAGTATTTT
CDR3: CASSVLRGDTQYF

size: .
J: TRBJ2-3
D: TRBD1
V: TRBV13
DNA: TGTGCCAGCAGCTTAGAGGGACAGGGAGGCACAGATACGCAGTATTTT
CDR3: CASSLEGQGGTDTQYF

size: .
J: TRBJ2-3
D: .
V: TRBV29-1
DNA: TGCAGCGTTGATTACACAGATACGCAGTATTTT
CDR3: CSVDYTDTQYF

size: .
J: TRBJ1-1
D: .
V: TRBV2
DNA: TGTGCCAGCAGAGTGGGACATCCGAAAGCTTTCTTT
CDR3: CASRVGHPKAFF

size: .
J: TRBJ1-4
D: TRBD1
V: TRBV5-4
DNA: TGTGCCAGCAGCTTGGGGGGACAGGGGGCGAAAACTAATGAAAAACTGTTTTTT
CDR3: CASSLGGQGAKTNEKLFF

size: .
J: TRBJ1-3
D: TRBD1
V: TRBV5-4
DNA: TGTGCCAGCAGCTCCGGGACAGGTCCTGGAAACACCATATATTTT
CDR3: CASSSGTGPGNTIYF

size: .
J: TRBJ2-1
D: TRBD1
V: TRBV18
DNA: TGTGCCAGCTCACCGTACCTCCGGGACAGGGACTACAATGAGCAGTTCTTC
CDR3: CASSPYLRDRDYNEQFF

size: few
J: TRBJ1-5
D: TRBD1
V: TRBV19
DNA: TGTGCCAGTAGTGTACAGGGGCGGGATCAGCCCCAGCATTTT
CDR3: CASSVQGRDQPQHF

size: .
J: TRBJ2-3
D: TRBD2
V: TRBV7-9
DNA: TGTGCCAGCAGCTTATACGCCGGACTAGCGGGAGGTAAAGATACGCAGTATTTT
CDR3: CASSLYAGLAGGKDTQYF

size: .
J: TRBJ1-4
D: .
V: TRBV28
DNA: TGTGCCAGCAGTTCTTCCCGACTGAATGAAAAACTGTTTTTT
CDR3: CASSSSRLNEKLFF

size: once
J: TRBJ2-1
D: .
V: TRBV7-6
DNA: TGTGCCAGCAGCTTAGTACTTATGGGCAGCCGCACCGACAATGAGCAGTTCTTC
CDR3: CASSLVLMGSRTDNEQFF

size: .
J: TRBJ2-3
D: .
V: TRBV7-3
DNA: TGTGCCAGCAGCTTAAGAAGTGGAGGGGTAGGAGATACGCAGTATTTT
CDR3: CASSLRSGGVGDTQYF

size: few
J: TRBJ1-3
D: .
V: TRBV7-6
DNA: TGTGCCAGCAGCCCGGACAGTCAGAGCTCTGGAAACACCATATATTTT
CDR3: CASSPDSQSSGNTIYF

size: .
J: TRBJ2-5
D: TRBD2
V: TRBV15
DNA: TGTGCCACCCGAGCTGGCTCGGTCGCTAGCGGAAACCAAGAGACCCAGTACTTC
CDR3: CATRAGSVASGNQETQYF

size: .
J: TRBJ2-7
D: .
V: TRBV6-2/TRBV6-3
DNA: TGTGCCAGCAGTTATGTCAGGGCCTACGAGCAGTACTTC
CDR3: CASSYVRAYEQYF

size: few
J: TRBJ1-1
D: .
V: TRBV27
DNA: TGTGCCAGCAGTTTAATAGGGCAGGGTCGATTTAAGAACACTGAAGCTTTCTTT
CDR3: CASSLIGQGRFKNTEAFF

size: .
J: TRBJ2-3
D: .
V: TRBV7-2
DNA: TGTGCCAGCAGCTTAGATGCAGGGCCTGTTACGCAGTATTTT
CDR3: CASSLDAGPVTQYF

size: .
J: TRBJ2-3
D: TRBD2
V: TRBV5-1
DNA: TGCGCCAGCAGCTTAACACGCGGGGGGCGGGATTTTACGCAGTATTTT
CDR3: CASSLTRGGRDFTQYF

size: .
J: TRBJ2-7
D: TRBD2
V: TRBV3-1/TRBV3-2
DNA: TGTGCCAGCAGTAGGGGACTAGCGGGAGTCTACGAGCAGTACTTC
CDR3: CASSRGLAGVYEQYF

size: .
J: TRBJ2-2
D: .
V: TRBV9
DNA: TGTGCCAGCAGCGTAGACATGGCTTTGAACACCGGGGAGCTGTTTTTT
CDR3: CASSVDMALNTGELFF

size: many
J: TRBJ2-4
D: TRBD1
V: TRBV7-8
DNA: TGTGCCAGCAGCCGCGGACAGGGTATGTGGGACATTCAGTACTTC
CDR3: CASSRGQGMWDIQYF

size: .
J: TRBJ2-5
D: TRBD2
V: TRBV18
DNA: TGTGCCAGCTCACCCAGGGTACTAGCGGGGCAAGAGACCCAGTACTTC
CDR3: CASSPRVLAGQETQYF

size: .
J: TRBJ1-2
D: TRBD1
V: TRBV7-9
DNA: TGTGCCAGCAGCTTAAGTGGGACAGGGGTTGGCTACACCTTC
CDR3: CASSLSGTGVGYTF

size: many
J: TRBJ2-7
D: .
V: TRBV6-1
DNA: TGTGCCAGCAGTGATCAGACTAATATACTCGAGCAGTACTTC
CDR3: CASSDQTNILEQYF

size: .
J: TRBJ1-6
D: TRBD1
V: TRBV5-8
DNA: TGTGCCAGCAGCCCCGGACAGGCCCGAAGCTCCTATAATTCACCCCTCCACTTT
CDR3: CASSPGQARSSYNSPLHF

size: .
J: TRBJ2-3
D: .
V: TRBV23-1
DNA: TGCGCCAGCAGTCAGCTTCAAATGGGTGAGGGAGACACGCAGTATTTT
CDR3: CASSQLQMGEGDTQYF

size: .
J: TRBJ1-4
D: .
V: TRBV11-2
DNA: TGTGCCAGCAGCTTTAGGGGGACGGAGAATGAAAAACTGTTTTTT
CDR3: CASSFRGTENEKLFF

size: few
J: TRBJ1-2
D: .
V: TRBV28
DNA: TGTGCCAGCAGTCCCACAGGGCCCTATGGCTACACCTTC
CDR3: CASSPTGPYGYTF

size: .
J: TRBJ2-2
D: .
V: TRBV3-1/TRBV3-2
DNA: TGTGCCAGCACCCGCACCGGGGAGCTGTTTTTT
CDR3: CASTRTGELFF